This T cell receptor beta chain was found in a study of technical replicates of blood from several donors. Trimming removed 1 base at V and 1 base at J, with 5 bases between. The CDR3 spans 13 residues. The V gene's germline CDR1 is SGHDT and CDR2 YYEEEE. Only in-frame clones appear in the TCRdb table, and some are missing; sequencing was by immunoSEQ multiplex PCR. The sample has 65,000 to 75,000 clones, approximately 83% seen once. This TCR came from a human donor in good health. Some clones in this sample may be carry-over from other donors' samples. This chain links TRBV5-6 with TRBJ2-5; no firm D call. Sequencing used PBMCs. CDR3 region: CASSLFSQETQYF. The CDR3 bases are TGTGCCAGCAGCTTGTTCAGCCAAGAGACCCAGTACTTC. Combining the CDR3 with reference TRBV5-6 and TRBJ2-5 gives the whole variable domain DAGVTQSPTHLIKTRGQQVTLRCSPKSGHDTVSWYQQALGQGPQFIFQYYEEEERQRGNFPDRFSGHQFPNYSSELNVNALLLGDSALYLCASSLFSQETQYFGPGTRLLVL.